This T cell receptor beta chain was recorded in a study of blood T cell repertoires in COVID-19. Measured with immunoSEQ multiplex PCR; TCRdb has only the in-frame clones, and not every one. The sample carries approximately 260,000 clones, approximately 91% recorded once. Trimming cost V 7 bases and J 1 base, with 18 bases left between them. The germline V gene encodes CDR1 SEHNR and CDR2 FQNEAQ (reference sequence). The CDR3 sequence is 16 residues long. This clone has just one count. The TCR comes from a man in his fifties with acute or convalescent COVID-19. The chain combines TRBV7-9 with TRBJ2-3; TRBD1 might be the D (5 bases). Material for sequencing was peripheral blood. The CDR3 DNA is TGTGCCAGCACCTATGGGGCGGAAGGGGGCACAGATACGCAGTATTTT. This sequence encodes CASTYGAEGGTDTQYF.